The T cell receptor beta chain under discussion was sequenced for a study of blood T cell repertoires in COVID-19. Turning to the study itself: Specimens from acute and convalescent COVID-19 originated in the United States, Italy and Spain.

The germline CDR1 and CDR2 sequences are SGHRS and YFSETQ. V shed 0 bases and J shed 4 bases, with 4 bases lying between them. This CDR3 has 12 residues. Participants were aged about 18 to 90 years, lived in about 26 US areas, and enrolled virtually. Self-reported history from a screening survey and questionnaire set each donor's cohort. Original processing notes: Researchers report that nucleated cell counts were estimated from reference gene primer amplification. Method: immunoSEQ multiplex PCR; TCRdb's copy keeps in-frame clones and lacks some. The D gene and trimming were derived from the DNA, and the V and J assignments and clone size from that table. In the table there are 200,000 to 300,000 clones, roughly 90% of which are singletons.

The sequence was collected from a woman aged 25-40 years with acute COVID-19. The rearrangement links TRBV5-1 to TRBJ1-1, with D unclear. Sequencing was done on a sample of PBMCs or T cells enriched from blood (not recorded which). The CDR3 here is CASSLDTTEAFF. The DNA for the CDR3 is TGCGCCAGCAGCTTGGACACCACTGAAGCTTTCTTT. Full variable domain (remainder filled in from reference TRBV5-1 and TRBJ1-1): KAGVTQTPRYLIKTRGQQVTLSCSPISGHRSVSWYQQTPGQGLQFLFEYFSETQRNKGNFPGRFSGRQFSNSRSEMNVSTLELGDSALYLCASSLDTTEAFFGQGTRLTVV.